A selection of T cell receptor beta chains follows, all from one sample in a study of T cell clones after liver transplantation. Data came from immunoSEQ multiplex PCR; TCRdb stores just in-frame clones and leaves some out. Of 70,000 to 85,000 clones in the sample, under 90% were seen once. Source: CD4+ T cells from blood, taken before liver transplant. These TCRs come from a human donor who received a liver transplant. Both conserved end residues are part of each CDR3. A D gene is named only where the DNA matches it firmly. Expanded clones are given a class, and other clones once, few, many or no size at all.

cdr3_length j_call clone_size v_call d_call cdr3_nt cdr3_aa
13 TRBJ1-4 - TRBV7-9 - TGTGCCAGCAGGGGAGTCGGGGACGAAAAACTGTTTTTT CASRGVGDEKLFF
15 TRBJ2-3 - TRBV5-4 - TGTGCCAGCAGCTTGGGTGGGGGTAAGGCAGATACGCAGTATTTT CASSLGGGKADTQYF
17 TRBJ2-6 - TRBV19 - TGTGCCAGTGGGAAGGGGGCGGGGACCTCTGGGGCCAACGTCCTGACTTTC CASGKGAGTSGANVLTF
12 TRBJ1-2 - TRBV7-2 - TGTGCCAGCAGCCCAAACCGACAGGCGAGTACCTTC CASSPNRQASTF
14 TRBJ2-5 once TRBV13 - TGTGCCAGCAGCCCAGAACGGGCAGAAGAGACCCAGTACTTC CASSPERAEETQYF
11 TRBJ2-5 - TRBV2 - TGTGCCAGCAGTGAGGAAGAGACCCAGTACTTC CASSEEETQYF
15 TRBJ1-2 - TRBV18 - TGTGCCAGCTCTGGAGAGTTTAGAACAGGTTACGGCTACACCTTC CASSGEFRTGYGYTF
15 TRBJ1-4 - TRBV6-6 - TGTGCCAGCAGATTATCCGGGGCCCTGCATGAAAAACTGTTTTTT CASRLSGALHEKLFF
16 TRBJ2-7 - TRBV4-1 TRBD1 TGCGCCAGCGGGACAGGGGGGGTTTTAACATCCTACGAGCAGTACTTC CASGTGGVLTSYEQYF
18 TRBJ2-4 - TRBV28 TRBD2 TGTGCCAGCTCCCTGGGAGTTAGCGGGAGAGGATCCAAAAACATTCAGTACTTC CASSLGVSGRGSKNIQYF
17 TRBJ1-4 - TRBV27 TRBD1 TGTGCCAGCAGTTCCCACGGACAGGGGAGGACTAATGAAAAACTGTTTTTT CASSSHGQGRTNEKLFF
16 TRBJ1-5 - TRBV19 TRBD1 TGTGCCAGTAGTGCCCGGGACAGGACCAAAAATCAGCCCCAGCATTTT CASSARDRTKNQPQHF
14 TRBJ1-2 once TRBV19 TRBD1 TGTGCCAGTAGTCCCGCAGGGGGGGTCTATGGCTACACCTTC CASSPAGGVYGYTF
13 TRBJ1-1 - TRBV29-1 - TGCAGCGTCAGTGACAGGTTGAACACTGAAGCTTTCTTT CSVSDRLNTEAFF
12 TRBJ2-5 few TRBV10-3 - TGTGCCATCAGTGAGGCACGGGAGACCCAGTACTTC CAISEARETQYF
16 TRBJ2-7 - TRBV5-4 TRBD1 TGTGCCAGCTCGAAGGGGGACAGGAAATACTCCTACGAGCAGTACTTC CASSKGDRKYSYEQYF
15 TRBJ2-7 - TRBV5-4 - TGTGCCAGCAGCTTGGCTGGGACCGGGAGCTACGAGCAGTACTTC CASSLAGTGSYEQYF
15 TRBJ1-1 once TRBV14 - TGTGCCAGCAGCCACAGACAGGATTTGGGCACTGAAGCTTTCTTT CASSHRQDLGTEAFF
12 TRBJ1-1 - TRBV29-1 - TGCAGCGTTGATGACAGGAACACTGAAGCTTTCTTT CSVDDRNTEAFF
14 TRBJ2-5 - TRBV5-1 - TGCGCCAGCAGCTTGAACTGGATAGCGGAGACCCAGTACTTC CASSLNWIAETQYF
18 TRBJ2-7 - TRBV2 TRBD2 TGTGCCAGCAGTGGGGAGGGACTAGCGGGAGGGTCTAGCGACGAGCAGTACTTC CASSGEGLAGGSSDEQYF
13 TRBJ1-1 once TRBV19 - TGTGCCAGTAGTACTTGGGGGGGCACTGAAGCTTTCTTT CASSTWGGTEAFF
12 TRBJ2-5 - TRBV27 - TGTGCCAGCAGTCCTGCGGGTTCGACCCAGTACTTC CASSPAGSTQYF
15 TRBJ2-5 - TRBV7-7 TRBD2 TGTGCCAGCAGCCCAGGACTAGCGGGAGGGTTGGCCCAGTACTTC CASSPGLAGGLAQYF
14 TRBJ2-5 - TRBV5-1 - TGCGCCAGCAGCCCCTCCGGCAGTCAAGAGACCCAGTACTTC CASSPSGSQETQYF
15 TRBJ2-7 once TRBV28 TRBD1 TGTGCCAGCAGTCCAACCGGGACAGGGGGCGCCGAGCAGTACTTC CASSPTGTGGAEQYF
14 TRBJ1-5 - TRBV6-6 - TGTGCCAGCGATCGACTCCCCGGGAATCAGCCCCAGCATTTT CASDRLPGNQPQHF
13 TRBJ2-1 - TRBV10-3 - TGTGCCATCAGTGCCGTCATCTACAATGAGCAGTTCTTC CAISAVIYNEQFF
15 TRBJ2-1 - TRBV7-2 TRBD2 TGTGCCAGCAGCTTAGTGGTTAGCGGGAGTAATGAGCAGTTCTTC CASSLVVSGSNEQFF
14 TRBJ1-5 - TRBV6-1 TRBD1 TGTGCCAGCAGACCGGGACAGAAGCCTTGGCCCCAGCATTTT CASRPGQKPWPQHF
11 TRBJ2-5 - TRBV29-1 - TGCAGCGTTCGTCCCCAAGAGACCCAGTACTTC CSVRPQETQYF
13 TRBJ1-1 once TRBV27 - TGTGCCAGCAGTAACCGAGGGACCCCTGAAGCTTTCTTT CASSNRGTPEAFF
13 TRBJ2-3 - TRBV29-1 - TGCAGCGTTCCGGGGCTCGGCACAGATACGCAGTATTTT CSVPGLGTDTQYF
14 TRBJ2-2 - TRBV29-1 TRBD1 TGCAGCGCACGGACAGGGGGGGATGGCGGGGAGCTGTTTTTT CSARTGGDGGELFF
17 TRBJ2-2 - TRBV28 TRBD2 TGTGCCAGCAGTTCGATGGCGGGAGGGCCGAACACCGGGGAGCTGTTTTTT CASSSMAGGPNTGELFF